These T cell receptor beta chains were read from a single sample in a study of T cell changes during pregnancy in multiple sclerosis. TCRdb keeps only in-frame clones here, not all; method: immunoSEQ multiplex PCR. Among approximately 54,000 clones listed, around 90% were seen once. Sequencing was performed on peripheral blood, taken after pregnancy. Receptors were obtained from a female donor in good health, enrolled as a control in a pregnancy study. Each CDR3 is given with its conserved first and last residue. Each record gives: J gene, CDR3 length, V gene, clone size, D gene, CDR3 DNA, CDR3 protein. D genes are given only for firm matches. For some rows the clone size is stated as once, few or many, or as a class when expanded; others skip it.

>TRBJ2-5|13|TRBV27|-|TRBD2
TGTGCCAGCAGTTTCGGGGGAGGGGAGACCCAGTACTTC
CASSFGGGETQYF
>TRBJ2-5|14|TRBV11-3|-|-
TGTGCCAGCAGCTTGGCGGGGGACAAAGAGACCCAGTACTTC
CASSLAGDKETQYF
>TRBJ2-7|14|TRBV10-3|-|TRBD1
TGTGCCATCAGTGTTGAGCAGGGGGCCTACGAGCAGTACTTC
CAISVEQGAYEQYF
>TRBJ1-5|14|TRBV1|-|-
TGCACCAGCAGCCAAGATCGGGGAAATCAGCCCCAGCATTTT
CTSSQDRGNQPQHF
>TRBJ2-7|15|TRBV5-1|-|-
TGCGCCAGCAGCTTGGAAGGGGGAGTTCCCCACGAGCAGTACTTC
CASSLEGGVPHEQYF
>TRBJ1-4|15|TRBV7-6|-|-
TGTGCCAGCAGCTTAGGCGGTACGTTAGCCGAAAAACTGTTTTTT
CASSLGGTLAEKLFF
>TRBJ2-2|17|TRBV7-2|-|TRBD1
TGTGCCAGCAGCTTACTGAGCCGGACAGGGGGCCCCGGGGAGCTGTTTTTT
CASSLLSRTGGPGELFF
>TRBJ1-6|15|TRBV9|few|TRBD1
TGTGCCAGCAGCGTGGGGACAGGGGACAGCTCACCCCTCCACTTT
CASSVGTGDSSPLHF
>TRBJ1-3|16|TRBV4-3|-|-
TGCGCCAGCAGCCAAGATGGAGGGAGCTCTGGAAACACCATATATTTT
CASSQDGGSSGNTIYF
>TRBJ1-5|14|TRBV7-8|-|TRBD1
TGTGCCAGCAGCTTACCAGGGGGAGATCAGCCCCAGCATTTT
CASSLPGGDQPQHF
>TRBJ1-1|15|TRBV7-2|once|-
TGTGCCAGCAGCTCATGGGGCTCTACGAACACTGAAGCTTTCTTT
CASSSWGSTNTEAFF